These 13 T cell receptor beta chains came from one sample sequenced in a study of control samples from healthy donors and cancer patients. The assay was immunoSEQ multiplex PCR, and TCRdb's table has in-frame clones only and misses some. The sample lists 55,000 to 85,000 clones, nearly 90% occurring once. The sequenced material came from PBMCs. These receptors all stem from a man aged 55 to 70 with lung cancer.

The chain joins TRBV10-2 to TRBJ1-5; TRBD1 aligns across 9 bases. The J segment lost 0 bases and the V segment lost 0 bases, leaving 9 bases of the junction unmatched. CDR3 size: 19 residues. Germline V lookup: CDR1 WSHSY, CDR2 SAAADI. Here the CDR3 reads CASSESRDRDLYSNQPQHF. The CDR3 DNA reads TGCGCCAGCAGTGAGTCGAGGGACAGGGACCTATATAGCAATCAGCCCCAGCATTTT.

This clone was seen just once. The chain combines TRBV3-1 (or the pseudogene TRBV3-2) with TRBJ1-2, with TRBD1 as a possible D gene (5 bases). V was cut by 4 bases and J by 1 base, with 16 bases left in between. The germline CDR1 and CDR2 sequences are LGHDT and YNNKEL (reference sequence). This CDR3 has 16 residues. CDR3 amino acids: CASSLFRGVGNYGYTF. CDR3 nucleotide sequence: TGTGCCAGCAGCCTATTTAGGGGAGTAGGTAACTATGGCTACACCTTC.

The CDR3 is CSASFITAFSSNYGYTF. In DNA form, the CDR3 reads TGCAGTGCTAGTTTCATAACAGCCTTTAGTTCTAACTATGGCTACACCTTC. V usage is TRBV20-1 and J usage is TRBJ1-2; D not certain. Trimming cost V 3 bases and J 0 bases, with 20 bases left between them. From germline, CDR1 is DFQATT and CDR2 SNEGSKA (reference sequence). CDR3 length: 17 amino acids.

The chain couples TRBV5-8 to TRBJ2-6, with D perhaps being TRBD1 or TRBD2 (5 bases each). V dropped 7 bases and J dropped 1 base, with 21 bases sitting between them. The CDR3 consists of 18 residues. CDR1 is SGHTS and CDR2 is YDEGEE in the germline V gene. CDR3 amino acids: CASPWSRGRGSGANVLTF. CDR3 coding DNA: TGTGCCAGCCCCTGGAGTCGGGGACGGGGATCTGGGGCCAACGTCCTGACTTTC.

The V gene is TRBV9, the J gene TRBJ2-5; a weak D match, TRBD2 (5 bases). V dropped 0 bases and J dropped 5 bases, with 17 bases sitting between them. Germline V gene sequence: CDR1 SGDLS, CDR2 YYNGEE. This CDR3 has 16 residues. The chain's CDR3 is CASSVAPLGLGETQYF. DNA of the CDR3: TGTGCCAGCAGCGTAGCTCCCCTCGGACTGGGGGAGACCCAGTACTTC.

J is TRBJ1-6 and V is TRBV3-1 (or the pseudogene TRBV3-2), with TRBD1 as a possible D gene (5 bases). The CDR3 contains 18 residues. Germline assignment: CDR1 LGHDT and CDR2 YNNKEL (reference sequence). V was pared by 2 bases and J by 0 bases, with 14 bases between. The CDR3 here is CASSQQGTASSYNSPLHF. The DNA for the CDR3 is TGTGCCAGCAGCCAACAAGGGACGGCGAGCTCCTATAATTCACCCCTCCACTTT.

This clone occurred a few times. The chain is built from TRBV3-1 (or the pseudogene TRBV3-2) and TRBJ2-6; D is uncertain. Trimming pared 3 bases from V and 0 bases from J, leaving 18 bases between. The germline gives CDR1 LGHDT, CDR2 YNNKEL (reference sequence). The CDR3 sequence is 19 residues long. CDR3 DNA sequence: TGTGCCAGCAGCCAGGTGGTGGGCAGTCCCTCCTCTGGGGCCAACGTCCTGACTTTC. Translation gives CASSQVVGSPSSGANVLTF.

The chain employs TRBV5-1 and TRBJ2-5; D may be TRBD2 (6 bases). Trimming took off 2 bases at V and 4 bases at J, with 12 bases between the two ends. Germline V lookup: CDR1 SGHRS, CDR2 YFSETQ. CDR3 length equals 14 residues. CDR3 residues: CASSLKRDSETQYF. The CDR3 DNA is TGCGCCAGCAGCTTAAAACGGGACTCAGAGACCCAGTACTTC.

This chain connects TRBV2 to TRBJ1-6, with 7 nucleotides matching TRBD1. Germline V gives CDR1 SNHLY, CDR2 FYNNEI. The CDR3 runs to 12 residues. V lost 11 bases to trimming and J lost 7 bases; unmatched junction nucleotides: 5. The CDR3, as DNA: TGTGCCTCCAAGGGGGCAAATTCACCCCTCCACTTT. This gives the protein CASKGANSPLHF.

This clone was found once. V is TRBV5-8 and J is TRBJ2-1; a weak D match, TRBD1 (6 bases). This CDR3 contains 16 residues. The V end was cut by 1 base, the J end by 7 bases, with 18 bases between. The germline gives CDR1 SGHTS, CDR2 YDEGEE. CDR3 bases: TGTGCCAGCAGCTTGACAGGGAAAATTGTTGTAAATGAGCAGTTCTTC. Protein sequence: CASSLTGKIVVNEQFF.

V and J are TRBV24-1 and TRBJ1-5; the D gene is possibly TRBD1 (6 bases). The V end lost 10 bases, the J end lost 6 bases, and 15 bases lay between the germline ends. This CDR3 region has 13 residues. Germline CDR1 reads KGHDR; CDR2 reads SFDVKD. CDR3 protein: CATAAGGGQPQHF. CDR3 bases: TGTGCCACGGCCGCGGGGGGCGGTCAGCCCCAGCATTTT.

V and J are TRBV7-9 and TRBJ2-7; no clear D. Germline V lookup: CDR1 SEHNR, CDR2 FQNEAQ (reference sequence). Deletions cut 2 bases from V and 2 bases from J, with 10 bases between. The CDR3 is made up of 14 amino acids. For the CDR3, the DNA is TGTGCCAGCAGCTTAAAGGGCGCGCCCTACGAGCAGTACGTC. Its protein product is CASSLKGAPYEQYV.

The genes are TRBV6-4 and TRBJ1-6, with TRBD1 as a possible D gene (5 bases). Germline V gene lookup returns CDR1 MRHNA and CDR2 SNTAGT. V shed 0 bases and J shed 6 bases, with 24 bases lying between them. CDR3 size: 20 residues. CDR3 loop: CASSDSPMGGAGFPNSPLHF. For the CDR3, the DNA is TGTGCCAGCAGTGACTCTCCGATGGGAGGGGCCGGGTTTCCTAATTCACCCCTCCACTTT.